These T cell receptor beta chains were read from a single sample in a study of cytomegalovirus exposure and HLA in healthy donors. Produced via immunoSEQ multiplex PCR; TCRdb's table is partial and in-frame only. This repertoire shows 70,000 to 85,000 clones, roughly 64% found once; its top ten account for 5% to 6%. Material for sequencing was PBMCs. The origin of the receptors is a young man in good health and CMV-seropositive. The CDR3 runs from the conserved cysteine through the conserved F or W. Each record gives: V gene, clone size, D gene, J gene, CDR3 protein, CDR3 DNA. A D gene is named only where the DNA matches it firmly. Clone sizes are given selectively: once, few, many, or a class where the clone is expanded.

v_call: TRBV9; clone_size: .; d_call: TRBD2; j_call: TRBJ2-3; cdr3_aa: CASSDKGLAGEDTQYF; cdr3_nt: TGTGCCAGCAGTGACAAGGGACTAGCGGGAGAAGATACGCAGTATTTT
v_call: TRBV6-6; clone_size: .; d_call: TRBD1; j_call: TRBJ1-5; cdr3_aa: CASSYGQGFQPQHF; cdr3_nt: TGTGCCAGCAGTTACGGACAGGGTTTTCAGCCCCAGCATTTT
v_call: TRBV7-3; clone_size: once; d_call: .; j_call: TRBJ1-1; cdr3_aa: CASSTTGGTEAFF; cdr3_nt: TGTGCCAGCAGCACAACGGGGGGCACTGAAGCTTTCTTT
v_call: TRBV11-3; clone_size: .; d_call: TRBD1; j_call: TRBJ2-2; cdr3_aa: CASSDPTGVVTGELFF; cdr3_nt: TGTGCCAGCAGCGATCCCACAGGGGTTGTCACCGGGGAGCTGTTTTTT
v_call: TRBV2; clone_size: few; d_call: .; j_call: TRBJ2-5; cdr3_aa: CASSEAASSPPYF; cdr3_nt: TGTGCCAGCAGTGAAGCGGCCTCTAGTCCCCCCTACTTC
v_call: TRBV30; clone_size: few; d_call: .; j_call: TRBJ1-2; cdr3_aa: CAWSTLLGYTF; cdr3_nt: TGTGCCTGGAGCACTTTGCTTGGCTACACCTTC
v_call: TRBV19; clone_size: .; d_call: .; j_call: TRBJ1-2; cdr3_aa: CASSIEQGNYGYTF; cdr3_nt: TGTGCCAGTAGTATCGAGCAGGGAAACTATGGCTACACCTTC
v_call: TRBV19; clone_size: .; d_call: .; j_call: TRBJ2-1; cdr3_aa: CASSPNSDRSSYNEQFF; cdr3_nt: TGTGCCAGTAGTCCCAACTCTGACAGAAGCTCCTACAATGAGCAGTTCTTC
v_call: TRBV29-1; clone_size: .; d_call: .; j_call: TRBJ2-1; cdr3_aa: CSVESSSYNEQFF; cdr3_nt: TGCAGCGTTGAATCGAGCTCCTACAATGAGCAGTTCTTC
v_call: TRBV6-1; clone_size: .; d_call: TRBD1; j_call: TRBJ1-1; cdr3_aa: CASGTGDTTEAFF; cdr3_nt: TGTGCCAGCGGTACAGGGGACACCACTGAAGCTTTCTTT